The 32 T cell receptor beta chains below all came from one sample that was sequenced in a study of blood T cell repertoires in COVID-19. Using immunoSEQ multiplex PCR, the repertoire was profiled, and TCRdb retains in-frame clones only, with some absent. The sample has 250,000 to 300,000 clones, approximately 83% seen once. The sequenced material came from PBMCs or T cells enriched from blood (not recorded which). The receptors come from a man in his fifties or sixties who had recovered from COVID-19.

The chain combines TRBV7-8 with TRBJ1-2, with TRBD1 matching over 9 bases. This CDR3 region has 16 residues. Germline V CDR1 and CDR2: SGHVS, FQNEAQ. V lost 6 bases and J lost 0; bases outside the gene matches: 8. This CDR3 is CASRGQGILTNYGYTF. The CDR3 DNA is TGTGCCAGCAGGGGACAGGGTATCCTAACTAACTATGGCTACACCTTC.

The gene calls are TRBV13 and TRBJ2-3; D is possibly TRBD2 (6 bases). CDR1 is PRHDT, CDR2 FYEKMQ, per germline (reference sequence). The V gene lost 6 bases and the J gene lost 1 base, with 14 bases spanning the gap. This CDR3 has 15 residues. The CDR3, as DNA: TGTGCCAGCAGTCCACCGGGCGGGGGCACAGATACGCAGTATTTT. It specifies CASSPPGGGTDTQYF.

This rearrangement joins TRBV19 to TRBJ2-7; a weak D match, TRBD1 (5 bases). Looked up from germline, CDR1 is LNHDA and CDR2 is SQIVND (reference sequence). V gave up 4 bases and J gave up 4 bases, with 17 bases separating them. The CDR3 is 15 amino acids. The CDR3 region is CASSTQGSALYEQYF. The DNA of the CDR3 is TGTGCCAGTAGTACGCAGGGCTCGGCCCTTTACGAGCAGTACTTC.

CDR3 nucleotide sequence: TGTGCCAGTAGTATTTGGCAGGGGGCCAAAGAGACCCAGTACTTC. Its protein is CASSIWQGAKETQYF. This chain joins TRBV19 and TRBJ2-5; 8 positions match TRBD1. Trimming took 3 bases from V and 3 from J; bases not matched to a gene: 6. Germline V gene lookup returns CDR1 LNHDA and CDR2 SQIVND (reference sequence). CDR3 length: 15 amino acids.

The chain employs TRBV5-4 and TRBJ1-5; TRBD1 might be the D (6 bases). Germline CDR1 reads SGHNT; CDR2 reads YYREEE (reference sequence). Trimming removed 2 bases at V and 5 bases at J, with 11 bases between. CDR3 size: 14 residues. The CDR3 loop is CASSLGGGDQPQHF. In nucleotides, the CDR3 is TGTGCCAGCAGCTTAGGGGGAGGGGATCAGCCCCAGCATTTT.

This clone has just one count. The chain recombines TRBV7-2 with TRBJ2-3; a weak D match, TRBD2 (6 bases). Between the trimmed V and J ends, which lost 4 bases and 4 bases, there was a span of 15 bases. In germline, CDR1 is SGHTA, CDR2 FQGNSA. This CDR3 region has 15 residues. The DNA for the CDR3 is TGTGCCAGCAGCTCCCCGACTAGTTCACCAGATACGCAGTATTTT. Residues: CASSSPTSSPDTQYF.

This chain uses TRBV7-2 with TRBJ2-5; D remains ambiguous. This CDR3 has 15 amino acids. With 5 bases removed from V and 0 bases from J, the gap between germline ends came to 13 bases. Germline CDR1 is SGHTA and CDR2 is FQGNSA. The CDR3 DNA follows: TGTGCCAGCAGCCAAAAAATCGCAGACCAAGAGACCCAGTACTTC. It translates to CASSQKIADQETQYF.

This sequence joins TRBV9 and TRBJ1-2; TRBD1 agrees at 8 bases. The V and J ends lost 3 bases and 4 bases, in that order; junction bases with no gene match: 2. Germline V CDR1 and CDR2: SGDLS, YYNGEE. The CDR3 sequence is 13 residues long. The CDR3 here is CASSDGQGYGYTF. In nucleotides, the CDR3 is TGTGCCAGCAGCGATGGACAGGGCTATGGCTACACCTTC. The variable domain in full, with the rest retrieved from reference TRBV9 and TRBJ1-2, is DSGVTQTPKHLITATGQRVTLRCSPRSGDLSVYWYQQSLDQGLQFLIQYYNGEERAKGNILERFSAQQFPDLHSELNLSSLELGDSALYFCASSDGQGYGYTFGSGTRLTVV.

The chain has TRBV28 and TRBJ2-1; the match to TRBD2 covers 8 bases. CDR3 length: 15 residues. The J segment lost 7 bases and the V segment lost 3 bases, leaving 8 bases of the junction unmatched. Germline V gene data show CDR1 as MDHEN and CDR2 as SYDVKM. CDR3 sequence (DNA): TGTGCCAGCAGTTTCAGTTCGGGAGGGCATAATGAGCAGTTCTTC. Translation: CASSFSSGGHNEQFF. The full variable domain, with the rest looked up from reference TRBV28 and TRBJ2-1, is DVKVTQSSRYLVKRTGEKVFLECVQDMDHENMFWYRQDPGLGLRLIYFSYDVKMKEKGDIPEGYSVSREKKERFSLILESASTNQTSMYLCASSFSSGGHNEQFFGPGTRLTVL.

The chain employs TRBV11-2 and TRBJ1-1; D unclear. Germline lookup yields CDR1 SGHAT and CDR2 FQNNGV. This CDR3 has 16 amino acids. Trimming removed 0 bases from V and 1 base from J, with 12 bases in between. CDR3 nucleotides: TGTGCCAGCAGCTTAGATGGACTCGGTAGGAACACTGAAGCTTTCTTT. Amino acid sequence: CASSLDGLGRNTEAFF.

The chain recombines TRBV29-1 with TRBJ2-1; D is possibly TRBD2 (6 bases). The ends were cut back, 5 bases at V and 6 bases at J, with 14 bases in the middle. The CDR3 runs to 13 residues. From germline, CDR1 is SQVTM and CDR2 ANQGSEA. Here the CDR3 reads CSVLDGGPNEQFF. CDR3 nucleotides: TGCAGCGTTCTGGACGGAGGGCCCAATGAGCAGTTCTTC.

This clone was seen only once. The rearrangement links TRBV5-1 to TRBJ1-2, with 7 bases matching TRBD1. J was trimmed by 2 bases and V by 4 bases; bases with no gene match: 8. This CDR3 has 15 amino acids. The germline V gene encodes CDR1 SGHRS and CDR2 YFSETQ. CDR3 amino acids: CASSPEQGTNYGYTF. CDR3 bases: TGCGCCAGCAGCCCCGAACAGGGGACCAACTATGGCTACACCTTC.

The rearrangement joins TRBV29-1 to TRBJ1-2, with D possibly matching TRBD1 (6 bases). The CDR3 runs 16 residues. Trimming left V 4 bases short and J 7 bases short, with 25 bases between. The germline gives CDR1 SQVTM, CDR2 ANQGSEA. The CDR3: CSVGSQGPSGLTGYTF. The CDR3 DNA is TGCAGCGTTGGGAGTCAGGGGCCTTCAGGATTAACTGGCTACACCTTC.

The chain recombines TRBV3-1 (or the pseudogene TRBV3-2) with TRBJ2-7, with 7 bases matching TRBD1. Germline V lookup: CDR1 LGHDT, CDR2 YNNKEL (reference sequence). J lost 4 bases, V lost 4 bases, and 7 bases had no gene match. CDR3 length: 14 amino acids. In nucleotides, the CDR3 is TGTGCCAGCAGCCCAGGGACAGATAATTACGAGCAGTACTTC. This sequence encodes CASSPGTDNYEQYF.

The rearrangement joins TRBV6-4 to TRBJ2-3; 7 bases are a match to TRBD1. Per the germline V gene, CDR1 is MRHNA and CDR2 is SNTAGT. With V trimmed by 0 bases and J by 4 bases, 4 bases remained unmatched. This CDR3 spans 15 amino acids. For the CDR3, the DNA is TGTGCCAGCAGTGACTCGGGACAGCTAGCAGATACGCAGTATTTT. Encoded protein: CASSDSGQLADTQYF.

The chain carries TRBV5-1 and TRBJ1-1; D is unresolved. Trimming took off 1 base at V and 1 base at J, with 8 bases between the two ends. This CDR3 has 14 residues. The germline gives CDR1 SGHRS, CDR2 YFSETQ. CDR3 sequence (DNA): TGCGCCAGCAGCTTGACTTTGCAGAACACTGAAGCTTTCTTT. Encoded protein: CASSLTLQNTEAFF.

The chain has TRBV19 and TRBJ2-3, with D possibly TRBD2 on 6 matching bases. This CDR3 spans 15 amino acids. Germline values: CDR1 LNHDA, CDR2 SQIVND (reference sequence). The V end lost 6 bases, the J end lost 2 bases, and 15 bases lay between the germline ends. The CDR3: CASRGSSSVTDTQYF. CDR3 in DNA: TGTGCCAGTAGGGGGAGTTCTAGCGTCACAGATACGCAGTATTTT.

This clone showed up just once. V is TRBV5-5 and J is TRBJ1-3, with 11 bases lining up with TRBD1. The junction had 6 bases not matched to a gene; V was cut back by 4 bases and J by 3 bases. The CDR3 sequence is 16 residues long. Germline V gene lookup returns CDR1 SGHKS and CDR2 YYEKEE (reference sequence). The CDR3 here is CASSQRTGGIGNTIYF. The CDR3 nucleotides are TGTGCCAGCAGCCAACGGACAGGGGGCATTGGAAACACCATATATTTT.

V and J are TRBV27 and TRBJ1-4, with 8 nucleotides matching TRBD1. There are 15 residues in the CDR3. V lost 4 bases, J lost 8 bases, and 9 bases stayed unmatched. Per germline, CDR1 MNHEY and CDR2 SMNVEV (reference sequence). CDR3 nucleotides: TGTGCCAGCAGTTCGAGACAGGGGAATTGGGAAAAACTGTTTTTT. Its translation is CASSSRQGNWEKLFF.

The chain links TRBV24-1 to TRBJ1-5, with D possibly being TRBD1 (5 bases). Trimming removed 0 bases at V and 4 bases at J, with 12 bases between. The CDR3 consists of 16 residues. CDR1 is KGHDR and CDR2 is SFDVKD in the germline V gene. For the CDR3, the DNA is TGTGCCACCAGTGATTTGCGGGTCGGGGGGAATCAGCCCCAGCATTTT. Translating it yields CATSDLRVGGNQPQHF.

This clone was counted between two and nine times. The chain couples TRBV5-8 to TRBJ1-2; weak D call: TRBD1 (5 bases). The ends were cut back, 4 bases at V and 5 bases at J, with 15 bases in the middle. The CDR3 has 14 amino acids. Per the germline V gene, CDR1 is SGHTS and CDR2 is YDEGEE. CDR3 sequence: CASSRYSGNYGYTF. DNA for the CDR3: TGTGCCAGCAGCCGTTACTCAGGGAATTATGGCTACACCTTC.

Only a few counts were recorded for this clone. The genes are TRBV11-3 and TRBJ2-7, with 10 bases that match TRBD1. Germline assignment: CDR1 SGHNT and CDR2 YENEEA. This CDR3 comprises 16 residues. Losses at the gene ends were 0 bases for V and 2 bases for J; bases not matched to a gene: 4. CDR3 sequence reads: CASSLERTGGTYEQYF. The CDR3 DNA reads TGTGCCAGCAGCTTAGAGAGGACAGGGGGTACCTACGAGCAGTACTTC.

The chain employs TRBV5-1 and TRBJ2-7; 8 bases are a match to TRBD1. CDR1 is SGHRS and CDR2 is YFSETQ in the germline V gene. This CDR3 is built from 14 residues. Trimming removed 0 bases from V and 4 bases from J; junction bases left unmatched: 3. DNA for the CDR3: TGCGCCAGCAGCTTGGGGACAGGGCGTTACGAGCAGTACTTC. This sequence encodes CASSLGTGRYEQYF.

The chain employs TRBV7-2 and TRBJ1-2, with a possible D match to TRBD1 (6 bases). The CDR3 runs 13 residues. CDR1 is SGHTA, CDR2 FQGNSA, per germline. V dropped 6 bases and J dropped 8 bases, with 16 bases sitting between them. The CDR3: CASSLTGLQGYTF. The CDR3, as DNA: TGTGCCAGCAGTTTGACAGGTCTGCAGGGCTACACCTTC.

V and J are TRBV5-1 and TRBJ2-7; TRBD1 aligns across 9 bases. CDR1 and CDR2 from the germline V gene are SGHRS and YFSETQ. This CDR3 has 14 amino acids. Losses at the gene ends were 4 bases for V and 5 bases for J; bases not matched to a gene: 7. CDR3 sequence (DNA): TGCGCCAGCAGCACAGGGACAGGGTTAGACGAGCAGTACTTC. This sequence encodes CASSTGTGLDEQYF.

The chain has TRBV19 and TRBJ2-3, with 7 bases fitting TRBD2. The CDR3 extends over 15 amino acids. Trimming removed 1 base from V and 2 bases from J; junction bases left unmatched: 3. Germline lookup yields CDR1 LNHDA and CDR2 SQIVND (reference sequence). CDR3 sequence reads: CASSIGLAATDTQYF. The CDR3 nucleotides are TGTGCCAGTAGTATAGGGCTAGCGGCCACAGATACGCAGTATTTT.

This clone was detected a few times. The gene calls are TRBV4-3 and TRBJ2-3; possibly TRBD2 for D (6 bases). Looked up from germline, CDR1 is LGHNA and CDR2 is YSLEER. The V gene lost 3 bases and the J gene lost 5 bases, with 21 bases spanning the gap. The CDR3 covers 17 residues. The CDR3 DNA follows: TGCGCCAGCAGCCAGGTGGGAAAGGGGACTCTCCGAGATACGCAGTATTTT. Residues: CASSQVGKGTLRDTQYF.

The chain carries TRBV7-2 and TRBJ2-1; TRBD2 matches 16 bases. CDR1 is SGHTA and CDR2 is FQGNSA in the germline V gene. CDR3 length: 15 residues. Trimming took 3 bases from V and 13 from J; bases not matched to a gene: 6. CDR3 DNA sequence: TGTGCCAGCAGCTTGGGACTAGCGGGGGGGCTTGGACAGTTCTTC. Its translation is CASSLGLAGGLGQFF.

The rearrangement joins TRBV9 to TRBJ2-1; 11 nucleotides agree with TRBD2. Germline V gene lookup returns CDR1 SGDLS and CDR2 YYNGEE. The CDR3 spans 15 residues. Trimming removed 0 bases from V and 9 bases from J; junction bases left unmatched: 5. This CDR3 reads CASSVDSGRAVEQFF. The CDR3 DNA follows: TGTGCCAGCAGCGTAGATAGCGGGAGGGCCGTTGAGCAGTTCTTC.

The gene calls are TRBV19 and TRBJ1-2, with unresolved D. The germline gives CDR1 LNHDA, CDR2 SQIVND (reference sequence). Trimming shortened V by 0 bases and J by 7 bases, and 18 bases separated the two germline ends. The CDR3 has 16 amino acids. The CDR3 sequence: CASSIDYRGTARGYTF. In nucleotides, the CDR3 is TGTGCCAGTAGTATAGATTACCGGGGAACGGCCCGTGGCTACACCTTC.

The chain employs TRBV5-1 and TRBJ1-6; D is unresolved. The CDR3 is 13 residues long. Per the germline V gene, CDR1 is SGHRS and CDR2 is YFSETQ. Trimming took off 2 bases at V and 10 bases at J, with 10 bases between the two ends. The CDR3: CASSLVVESPLHF. DNA of the CDR3: TGCGCCAGCAGCTTAGTGGTAGAGTCACCCCTCCACTTT.

This rearrangement joins TRBV10-3 to TRBJ2-3; D is possibly TRBD2 (6 bases). The CDR3 has 13 residues. CDR1 and CDR2 from the germline V gene are ENHRY and SYGVKD. The V gene lost 10 bases and the J gene lost 2 bases, with 13 bases spanning the gap. The CDR3 DNA reads TGTGCCAACCGGGACTCCCCCACAGATACGCAGTATTTT. It is translated as CANRDSPTDTQYF.